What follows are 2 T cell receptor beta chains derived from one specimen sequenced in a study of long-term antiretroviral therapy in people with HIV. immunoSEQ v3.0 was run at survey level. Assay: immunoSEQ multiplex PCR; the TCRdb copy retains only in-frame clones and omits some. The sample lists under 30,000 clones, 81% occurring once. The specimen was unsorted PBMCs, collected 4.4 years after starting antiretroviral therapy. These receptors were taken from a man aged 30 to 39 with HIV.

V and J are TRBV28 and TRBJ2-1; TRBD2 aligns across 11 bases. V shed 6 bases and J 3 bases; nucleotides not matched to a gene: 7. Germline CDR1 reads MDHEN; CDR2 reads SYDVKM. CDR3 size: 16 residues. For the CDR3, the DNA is TGTGCCAGCAGCCGAGGACTAGCGGGTTACTACAATGAGCAGTTCTTC. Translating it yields CASSRGLAGYYNEQFF.

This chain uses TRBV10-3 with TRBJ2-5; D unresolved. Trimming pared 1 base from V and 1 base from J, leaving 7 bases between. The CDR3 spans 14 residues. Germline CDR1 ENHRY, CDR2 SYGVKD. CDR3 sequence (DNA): TGTGCCATCAGTGAGTGGGAAAGCCAAGAGACCCAGTACTTC. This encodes CAISEWESQETQYF.